This TCR beta chain is drawn from a study of T cells in localized non-small cell lung cancer. Findings and limits, study-wide: The study detected a median about 60 of the top 100 tumor clones in adjacent lung. There was an association of higher blood T cell density with longer overall survival.

Regarding this clone: Its antigen remains unknown. Compared with germline, one end of the junction differs, possibly owing to a read error.

Clones were sequenced by immunoSEQ multiplex PCR, and TCRdb holds only the in-frame ones, with some missing. This repertoire shows 70,000 to 90,000 clones, more than 70% found once; its top ten account for 8% to 10%. The sequencing here drew on peripheral blood, taken before any cancer treatment. The origin of this receptor is a female donor older than 55 with stage I lung adenocarcinoma.

Here the CDR3 reads CASSSQGAGNTEAFF. The CDR3 DNA is TGCGCCAGTAGCTCACAGGGGGCTGGGAACACTGAAGCTTTCTTT. The chain combines TRBV5-1 with TRBJ1-1; 9 nucleotides match TRBD1. The germline V gene has CDR1 SGHRS and CDR2 YFSETQ. The CDR3 is 15 residues long.